This TCR beta chain originates from a study of T cell repertoires in cytomegalovirus infection. TCRdb reanalysed the reads using MiXCR and keeps one entry per CDR3 protein. The sample shows about 130,000 distinct CDR3 sequences, 20% to 30% of them seen only once. As regards this clonotype: Antigen specificity is unknown.

Germline CDR1 MNHNY, CDR2 SVGAGI (reference sequence). V lost 0 bases to trimming and J lost 0 bases, with 9 bases between them. This CDR3 has 16 amino acids. The sequenced sample consisted of PBMCs, sequenced either directly or after in vitro stimulation (not recorded which). The clonotype originates from a human donor in good health (CMV status not recorded). Some clones in this sample may be carry-over from other donors' samples. V usage is TRBV6-6 and J usage is TRBJ1-3; unclear D gene. The CDR3 DNA follows: TGTGCCAGCAGTTACTCGACCGGTCTCTCTGGAAACACCATATATTTT. Its translation is CASSYSTGLSGNTIYF.